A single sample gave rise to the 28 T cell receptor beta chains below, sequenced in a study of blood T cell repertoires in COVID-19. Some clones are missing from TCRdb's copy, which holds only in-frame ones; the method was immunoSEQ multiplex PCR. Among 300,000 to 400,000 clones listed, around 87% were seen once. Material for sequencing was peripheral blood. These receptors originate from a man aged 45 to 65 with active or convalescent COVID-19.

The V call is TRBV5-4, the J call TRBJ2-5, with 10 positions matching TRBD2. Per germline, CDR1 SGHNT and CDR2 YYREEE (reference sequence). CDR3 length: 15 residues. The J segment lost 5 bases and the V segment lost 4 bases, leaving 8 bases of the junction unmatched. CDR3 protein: CASSGGTSVPETQYF. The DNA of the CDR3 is TGTGCCAGCAGCGGGGGGACTAGCGTTCCGGAGACCCAGTACTTC. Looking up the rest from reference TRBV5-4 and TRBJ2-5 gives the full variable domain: ETGVTQSPTHLIKTRGQQVTLRCSSQSGHNTVSWYQQALGQGPQFIFQYYREEENGRGNFPPRFSGLQFPNYSSELNVNALELDDSALYLCASSGGTSVPETQYFGPGTRLLVL.

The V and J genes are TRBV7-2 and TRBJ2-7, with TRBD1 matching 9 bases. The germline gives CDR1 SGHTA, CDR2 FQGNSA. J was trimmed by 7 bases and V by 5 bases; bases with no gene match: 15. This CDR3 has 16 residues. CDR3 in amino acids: CASSPGQGLGPPEQYF. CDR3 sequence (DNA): TGTGCCAGCAGCCCGGGACAGGGCTTGGGCCCTCCGGAGCAGTACTTC.

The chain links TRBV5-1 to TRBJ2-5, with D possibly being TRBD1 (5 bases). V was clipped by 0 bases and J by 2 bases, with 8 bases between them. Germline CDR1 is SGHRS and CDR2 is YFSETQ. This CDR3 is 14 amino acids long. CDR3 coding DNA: TGCGCCAGCAGCTTGGGGGCAGGGCAAGAGACCCAGTACTTC. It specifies CASSLGAGQETQYF. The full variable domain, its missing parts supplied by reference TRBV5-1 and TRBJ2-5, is KAGVTQTPRYLIKTRGQQVTLSCSPISGHRSVSWYQQTPGQGLQFLFEYFSETQRNKGNFPGRFSGRQFSNSRSEMNVSTLELGDSALYLCASSLGAGQETQYFGPGTRLLVL.

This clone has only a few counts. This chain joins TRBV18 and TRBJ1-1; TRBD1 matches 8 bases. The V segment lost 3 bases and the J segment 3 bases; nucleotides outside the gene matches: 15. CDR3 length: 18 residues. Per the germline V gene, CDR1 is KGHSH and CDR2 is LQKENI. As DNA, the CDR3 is TGTGCCAGCTCACCGCTGCTGCAATTACAGGGACAGGACACTGAAGCTTTCTTT. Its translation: CASSPLLQLQGQDTEAFF.

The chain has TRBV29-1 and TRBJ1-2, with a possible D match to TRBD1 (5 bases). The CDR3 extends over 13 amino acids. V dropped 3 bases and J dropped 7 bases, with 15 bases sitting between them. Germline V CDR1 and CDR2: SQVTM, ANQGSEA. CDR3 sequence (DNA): TGCAGCGTTGACATTATCCAGGGAAGTGGCTACACCTTC. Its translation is CSVDIIQGSGYTF.

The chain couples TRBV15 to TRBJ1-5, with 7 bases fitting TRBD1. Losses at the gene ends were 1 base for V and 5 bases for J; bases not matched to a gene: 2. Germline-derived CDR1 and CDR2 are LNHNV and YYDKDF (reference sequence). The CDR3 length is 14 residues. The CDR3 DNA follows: TGTGCCACCAGCAGAGGGCAGGGGGATCAGCCCCAGCATTTT. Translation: CATSRGQGDQPQHF.

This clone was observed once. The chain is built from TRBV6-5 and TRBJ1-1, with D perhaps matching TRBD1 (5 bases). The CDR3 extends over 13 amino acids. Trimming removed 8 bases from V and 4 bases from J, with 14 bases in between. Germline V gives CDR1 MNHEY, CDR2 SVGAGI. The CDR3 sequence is CASSMGEATEAFF. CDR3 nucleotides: TGTGCCAGCTCGATGGGGGAGGCCACTGAAGCTTTCTTT.

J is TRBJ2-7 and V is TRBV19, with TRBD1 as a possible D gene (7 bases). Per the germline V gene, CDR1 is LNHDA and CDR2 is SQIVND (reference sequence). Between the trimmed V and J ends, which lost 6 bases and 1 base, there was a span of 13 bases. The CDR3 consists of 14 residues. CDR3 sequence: CASRTRGASYEQYF. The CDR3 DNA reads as TGTGCCAGTAGGACCAGGGGGGCGTCCTACGAGCAGTACTTC. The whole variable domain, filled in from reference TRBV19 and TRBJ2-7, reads DGGITQSPKYLFRKEGQNVTLSCEQNLNHDAMYWYRQDPGQGLRLIYYSQIVNDFQKGDIAEGYSVSREKKESFPLTVTSAQKNPTAFYLCASRTRGASYEQYFGPGTRLTVT.

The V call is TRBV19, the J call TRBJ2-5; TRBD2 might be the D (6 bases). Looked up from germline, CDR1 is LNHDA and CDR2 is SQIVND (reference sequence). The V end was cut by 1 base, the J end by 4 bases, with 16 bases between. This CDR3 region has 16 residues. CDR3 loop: CASSIGGAGRRETQYF. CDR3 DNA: TGTGCCAGTAGTATAGGGGGAGCGGGTAGAAGAGAGACCCAGTACTTC.

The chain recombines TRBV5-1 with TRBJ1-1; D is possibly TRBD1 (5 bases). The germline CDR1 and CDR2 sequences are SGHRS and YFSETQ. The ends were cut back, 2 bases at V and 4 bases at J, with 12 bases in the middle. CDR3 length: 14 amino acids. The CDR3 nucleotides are TGCGCCAGCAGCTTCCACCCCCAGGGCACTGAAGCTTTCTTT. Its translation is CASSFHPQGTEAFF.

As DNA, the CDR3 is TGCGCCAGCAGCTTGGGGGACAGAGGAAACACCATATATTTT. The encoded protein is CASSLGDRGNTIYF. The J gene is TRBJ1-3, the V gene TRBV5-1; 7 bases agree with TRBD1. The CDR3 extends over 14 amino acids. V trimming: 0 bases; J trimming: 4 bases; junction bases outside the gene matches: 1. The germline gives CDR1 SGHRS, CDR2 YFSETQ. Supplemented by reference TRBV5-1 and TRBJ1-3, the full variable domain reads KAGVTQTPRYLIKTRGQQVTLSCSPISGHRSVSWYQQTPGQGLQFLFEYFSETQRNKGNFPGRFSGRQFSNSRSEMNVSTLELGDSALYLCASSLGDRGNTIYFGEGSWLTVV.

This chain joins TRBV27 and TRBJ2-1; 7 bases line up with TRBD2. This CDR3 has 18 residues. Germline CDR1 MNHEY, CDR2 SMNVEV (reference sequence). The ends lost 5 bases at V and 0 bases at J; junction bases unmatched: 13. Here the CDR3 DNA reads TGTGCCAGCAGTCCACGCCGCCCTAGCGGCAGCTCCTACAATGAGCAGTTCTTC. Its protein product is CASSPRRPSGSSYNEQFF.

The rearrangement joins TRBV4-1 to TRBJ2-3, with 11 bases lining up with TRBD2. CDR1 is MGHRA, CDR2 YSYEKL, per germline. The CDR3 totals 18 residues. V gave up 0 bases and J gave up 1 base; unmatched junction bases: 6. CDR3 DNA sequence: TGCGCCAGCAGCCAAGATAGGTCGACTAGCGGGGGCACAGATACGCAGTATTTT. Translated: CASSQDRSTSGGTDTQYF.

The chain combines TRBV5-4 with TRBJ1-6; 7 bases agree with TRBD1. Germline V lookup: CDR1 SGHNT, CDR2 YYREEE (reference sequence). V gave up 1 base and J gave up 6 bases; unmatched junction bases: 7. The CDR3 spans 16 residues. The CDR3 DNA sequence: TGTGCCAGCAGCTTGTCAGGGGGAGGATTTAATTCACCCCTCCACTTT. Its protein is CASSLSGGGFNSPLHF. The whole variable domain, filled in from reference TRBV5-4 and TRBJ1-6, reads ETGVTQSPTHLIKTRGQQVTLRCSSQSGHNTVSWYQQALGQGPQFIFQYYREEENGRGNFPPRFSGLQFPNYSSELNVNALELDDSALYLCASSLSGGGFNSPLHFGNGTRLTVT.

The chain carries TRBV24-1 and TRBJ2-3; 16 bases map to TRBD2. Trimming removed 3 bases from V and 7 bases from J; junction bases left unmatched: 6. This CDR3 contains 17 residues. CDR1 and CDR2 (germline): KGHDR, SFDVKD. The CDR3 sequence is CATSDPGLAGGLNTQYF. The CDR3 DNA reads TGTGCCACCAGTGATCCGGGACTAGCGGGAGGGCTAAATACGCAGTATTTT.

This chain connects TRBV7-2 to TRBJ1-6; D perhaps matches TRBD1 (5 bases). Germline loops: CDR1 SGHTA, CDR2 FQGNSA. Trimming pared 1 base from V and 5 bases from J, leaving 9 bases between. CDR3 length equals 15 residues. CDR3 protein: CASSLGPGNNSPLHF. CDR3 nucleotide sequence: TGTGCCAGCAGCTTAGGGCCAGGGAATAATTCACCCCTCCACTTT.

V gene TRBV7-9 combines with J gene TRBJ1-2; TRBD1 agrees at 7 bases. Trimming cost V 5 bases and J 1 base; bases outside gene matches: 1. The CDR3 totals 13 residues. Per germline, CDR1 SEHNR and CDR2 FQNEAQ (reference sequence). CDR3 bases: TGTGCCAGCAGCCGGGACAGTAACTATGGCTACACCTTC. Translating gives CASSRDSNYGYTF.

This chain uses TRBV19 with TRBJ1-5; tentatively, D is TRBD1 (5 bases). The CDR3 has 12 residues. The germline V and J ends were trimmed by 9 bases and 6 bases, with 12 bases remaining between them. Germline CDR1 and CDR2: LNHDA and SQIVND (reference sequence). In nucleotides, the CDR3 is TGTGCCAGCGGGAGGGGAGGTCAGCCCCAGCATTTT. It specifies CASGRGGQPQHF.

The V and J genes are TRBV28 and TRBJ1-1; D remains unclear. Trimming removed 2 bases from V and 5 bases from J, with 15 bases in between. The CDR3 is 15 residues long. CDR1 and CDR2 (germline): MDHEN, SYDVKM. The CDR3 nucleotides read TGTGCCAGCAGTTTACGCCCGGACTTGGGGACTGAAGCTTTCTTT. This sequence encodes CASSLRPDLGTEAFF.

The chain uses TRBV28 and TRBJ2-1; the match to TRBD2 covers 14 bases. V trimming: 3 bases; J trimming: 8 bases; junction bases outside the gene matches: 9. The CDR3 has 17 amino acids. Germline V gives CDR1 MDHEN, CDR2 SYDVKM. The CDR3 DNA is TGTGCCAGCAGTTTTCCGGACGGGACTAGCGGGAGTTATGAGCAGTTCTTC. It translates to CASSFPDGTSGSYEQFF.

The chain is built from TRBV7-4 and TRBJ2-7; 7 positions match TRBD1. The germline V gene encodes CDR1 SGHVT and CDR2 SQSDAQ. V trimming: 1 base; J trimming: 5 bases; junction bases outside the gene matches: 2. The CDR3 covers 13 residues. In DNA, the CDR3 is TGTGCCAGCAGCTTAGAGGGACAGCACGAGCAGTACTTC. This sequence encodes CASSLEGQHEQYF.

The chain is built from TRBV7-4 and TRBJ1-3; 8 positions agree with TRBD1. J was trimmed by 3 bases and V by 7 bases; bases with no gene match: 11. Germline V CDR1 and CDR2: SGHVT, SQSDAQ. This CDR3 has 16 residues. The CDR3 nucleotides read TGTGCCAGCACCAACATGGACAGGGTAGGTGGAAACACCATATATTTT. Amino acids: CASTNMDRVGGNTIYF.

CDR3 region: CAIPGQGAYEQYF. The CDR3 nucleotides read TGTGCCATTCCGGGACAGGGGGCTTACGAGCAGTACTTC. The genes are TRBV3-1 (or the pseudogene TRBV3-2) and TRBJ2-7, with 12 bases lining up with TRBD1. V lost 10 bases, J lost 4 bases, and 5 bases stayed unmatched. The CDR3 runs to 13 residues. CDR1 LGHDT and CDR2 YNNKEL come from the germline V gene (reference sequence).

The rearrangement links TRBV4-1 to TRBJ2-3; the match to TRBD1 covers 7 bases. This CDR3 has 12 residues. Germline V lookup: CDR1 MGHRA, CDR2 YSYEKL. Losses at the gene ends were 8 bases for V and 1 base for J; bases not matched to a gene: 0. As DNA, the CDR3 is TGCGCCAGCGGACAGGGCACAGATACGCAGTATTTT. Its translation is CASGQGTDTQYF.

CDR3 DNA: TGTGCCAGTAGTATTAGGATCGAGGACAATGAGCAGTTCTTC. Its translation is CASSIRIEDNEQFF. The chain couples TRBV19 to TRBJ2-1; D gene uncertain. This CDR3 has 14 residues. The V end lost 3 bases, the J end lost 5 bases, and 11 bases lay between the germline ends. Germline V CDR1 and CDR2: LNHDA, SQIVND (reference sequence).

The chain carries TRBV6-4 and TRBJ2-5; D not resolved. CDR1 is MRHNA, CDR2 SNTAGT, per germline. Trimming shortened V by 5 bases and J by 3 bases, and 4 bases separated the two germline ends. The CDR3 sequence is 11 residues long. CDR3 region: CASSLEETQYF. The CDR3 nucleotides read TGTGCCAGCAGTCTCGAAGAGACCCAGTACTTC.

This chain's CDR3 is CASSPAERRGAYTF. CDR3 in DNA: TGTGCCAGCAGTCCTGCCGAAAGACGGGGAGCGTACACCTTC. The chain has TRBV28 and TRBJ1-2; D not certain. The CDR3 is made up of 14 amino acids. Per germline, CDR1 MDHEN and CDR2 SYDVKM. Trimming shortened V by 5 bases and J by 11 bases, and 21 bases separated the two germline ends.

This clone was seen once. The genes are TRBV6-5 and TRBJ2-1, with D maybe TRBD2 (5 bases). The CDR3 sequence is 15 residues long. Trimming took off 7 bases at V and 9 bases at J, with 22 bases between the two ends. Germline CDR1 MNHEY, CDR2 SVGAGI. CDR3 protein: CASIQGSGRSGEQFF. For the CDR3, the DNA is TGTGCCAGCATACAAGGGTCGGGAAGGAGTGGTGAGCAGTTCTTC.